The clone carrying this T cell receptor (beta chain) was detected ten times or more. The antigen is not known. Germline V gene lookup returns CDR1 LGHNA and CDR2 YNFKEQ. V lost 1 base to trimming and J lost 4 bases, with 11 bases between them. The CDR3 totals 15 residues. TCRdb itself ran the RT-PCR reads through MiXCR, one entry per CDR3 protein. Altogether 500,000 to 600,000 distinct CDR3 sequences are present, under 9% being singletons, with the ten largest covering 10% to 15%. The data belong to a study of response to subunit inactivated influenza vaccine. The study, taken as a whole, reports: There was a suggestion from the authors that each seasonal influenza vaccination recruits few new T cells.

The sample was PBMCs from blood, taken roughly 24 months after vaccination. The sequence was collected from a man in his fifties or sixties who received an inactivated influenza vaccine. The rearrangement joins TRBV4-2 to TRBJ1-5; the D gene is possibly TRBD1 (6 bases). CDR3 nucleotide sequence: TGTGCCAGCAGCCAAGGGTTAGGGGGGAATCAGCCCCAGCATTTT. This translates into CASSQGLGGNQPQHF.